This is a list of T cell receptor beta chains from one sample in a study of Graves' ophthalmopathy and Graves' hyperthyroidism. TCRdb re-analysed the multiplex PCR reads in MiXCR, keeping a single row per CDR3 protein. The table includes 900,000 to 1,200,000 distinct CDR3 sequences, 35% to 40% detected once. Sequenced input: peripheral blood or thyroid tissue (not recorded which). Receptor source: an adult man with Graves' hyperthyroidism. Both conserved end residues are part of each CDR3. The D gene is left open where the match is weak. The size field is filled for only some rows; it gives once, few, many or a size class.

V,length,J,size,D,CDR3,DNA
TRBV7-2,16,TRBJ2-5,-,-,CASSFQGGNVGETQYF,TGTGCCAGCAGCTTTCAGGGGGGTAATGTAGGAGAGACCCAGTACTTC
TRBV25-1,16,TRBJ1-6,-,-,CASSYRYRDYNSPLHF,TGTGCCAGCAGCTACCGATACAGAGACTATAATTCACCCCTCCACTTT
TRBV7-9,13,TRBJ1-1,-,-,CASSSTGSSKAFF,TGTGCCAGCAGCTCGACGGGAAGTTCGAAAGCTTTCTTT
TRBV5-1,16,TRBJ2-7,-,TRBD1,CASSLASRDRGPEQYF,TGCGCCAGCAGCTTGGCCAGCCGGGACAGGGGACCGGAGCAGTACTTC
TRBV7-2,15,TRBJ2-5,many,-,CASSLFLQPQETQYF,TGTGCCAGCAGCTTATTTCTGCAGCCCCAAGAGACCCAGTACTTC
TRBV5-5,15,TRBJ2-5,few,-,CASSLANRAQETQYF,TGTGCCAGCAGCTTGGCCAACAGGGCCCAAGAGACCCAGTACTTC
TRBV25-1,15,TRBJ1-3,-,-,CASSHEGGSGNTIYF,TGTGCCAGCAGCCACGAAGGGGGGTCTGGAAACACCATATATTTT
TRBV6-1,17,TRBJ2-2,-,TRBD1,CASRPKGTGWSTGELFF,TGTGCCAGCAGGCCCAAAGGGACAGGGTGGAGCACCGGGGAGCTGTTTTTT
TRBV20-1,14,TRBJ1-2,many,-,CSALRQDRNYGYTF,TGCAGTGCTCTTCGACAGGATAGGAACTATGGCTACACCTTC
TRBV6-5,13,TRBJ1-1,few,-,CASRGVGHTEAFF,TGTGCCAGCAGGGGGGTTGGGCACACTGAAGCTTTCTTT
TRBV19,13,TRBJ2-5,many,-,CASSTGRVETQYF,TGTGCCAGTAGCACAGGGCGGGTAGAGACCCAGTACTTC
TRBV7-6,13,TRBJ2-3,-,-,CASSTQGNQPQYF,TGTGCCAGCAGCACTCAGGGGAATCAGCCCCAGTATTTT
TRBV2,14,TRBJ1-1,-,-,CASSDVTTNAEAFF,TGTGCCAGCAGTGATGTTACAACCAACGCTGAAGCTTTCTTT
TRBV11-2,18,TRBJ1-3,few,-,CASSLVAGQRSSGNTIYF,TGTGCCAGCAGCTTAGTGGCGGGTCAACGATCCTCTGGAAACACCATATATTTT
TRBV6-5,14,TRBJ1-5,-,-,CASRARTENQPQHF,TGTGCCAGCAGGGCGAGGACAGAGAATCAGCCCCAGCATTTT
TRBV28,13,TRBJ1-6,-,TRBD1,CASLQGLGSPLHF,TGTGCCAGCCTACAGGGGCTTGGGTCACCCCTCCACTTT
TRBV19,14,TRBJ1-4,many,-,CASTLTDPGEKLFF,TGTGCCAGTACCTTGACGGACCCCGGCGAAAAACTGTTTTTT
TRBV19,13,TRBJ1-1,many,-,CAASDSPWGEAFF,TGTGCCGCTTCTGACAGCCCCTGGGGGGAAGCTTTCTTT
TRBV7-3,16,TRBJ1-1,-,-,CASSFPPQRMNTEAFF,TGTGCCAGCAGTTTCCCACCCCAGAGAATGAACACTGAAGCTTTCTTT
TRBV2,10,TRBJ1-2,-,-,CASTESWTAF,TGTGCCAGCACCGAGTCCTGGACAGCCTTC
TRBV7-8,15,TRBJ2-2,few,TRBD1,CASSLMGQAIGKLFF,TGTGCCAGCAGCTTAATGGGACAGGCGATTGGGAAGCTGTTTTTT
TRBV2,14,TRBJ2-7,-,TRBD1,CASSPTGGSHEQYF,TGTGCCAGCAGCCCGACAGGGGGTTCCCACGAGCAGTACTTC
TRBV10-3,15,TRBJ1-3,-,TRBD1,CAIKSTGGLGNTIYF,TGTGCCATCAAAAGCACAGGGGGTTTGGGAAACACCATATATTTT
TRBV19,16,TRBJ2-7,many,-,CASSIPPFGGVHEQYF,TGTGCCAGTAGTATACCCCCGTTTGGGGGAGTCCACGAGCAGTACTTC
TRBV30,15,TRBJ1-2,-,TRBD1,CAWSPGQGGNYGYTF,TGTGCCTGGAGTCCGGGACAGGGGGGGAACTATGGCTACACCTTC
TRBV20-1,14,TRBJ1-5,many,-,CSASAGAGDQPQHF,TGCAGTGCTAGTGCTGGGGCAGGGGATCAGCCCCAGCATTTT
TRBV2,15,TRBJ1-5,-,TRBD1,CASRSGQGNVQPQHF,TGTGCCAGCAGATCGGGACAGGGGAACGTCCAGCCCCAGCATTTT
TRBV27,13,TRBJ1-6,many,-,CASSPDGYSPLHF,TGTGCCAGCAGCCCCGACGGGTACTCACCCCTCCACTTT
TRBV7-8,15,TRBJ1-1,many,-,CASSAFRGLNTEAFF,TGTGCCAGCAGCGCGTTCCGGGGGCTCAACACTGAAGCTTTCTTT
TRBV29-1,12,TRBJ1-1,many,TRBD1,CSGQDRGAEAFF,TGCAGCGGTCAGGACAGGGGCGCCGAAGCTTTCTTT
TRBV5-6,16,TRBJ1-5,many,TRBD1,CASSLWTGASNQPQHF,TGTGCCAGCAGCTTGTGGACAGGGGCTAGCAATCAGCCCCAGCATTTT
TRBV29-1,16,TRBJ1-2,once,-,CSVASQQYGTNYGYTF,TGCAGCGTTGCTAGCCAACAGTACGGAACTAACTATGGCTACACCTTC
TRBV5-1,14,TRBJ2-5,many,-,CASSQTGRLETQYF,TGCGCCAGCAGCCAGACAGGGAGGTTGGAGACCCAGTACTTC